These T cell receptor beta chains were read from a single sample in a study of T cells after yellow fever vaccination. TCRdb reanalysed the 5' RACE reads using MiXCR and keeps one entry per CDR3 protein. The sample consists of about 220,000 distinct CDR3 sequences, roughly 3% of them appearing once. The input for sequencing was CD4+ T cells sorted from PBMCs, taken 10 days after the yellow fever booster vaccination. All receptors come from a man between 18 and 29 years old who received the YFV17D yellow fever vaccine. CDR3s include the opening cysteine and the closing phenylalanine or tryptophan. The order of the fields is V gene, D gene, J gene, clone size, CDR3 DNA, CDR3 protein. A D gene is named only where the DNA matches it firmly. Expanded clones get a size class; other rows say once, few or many, or leave the size out.

TRBV5-1,-,TRBJ2-5,many,TGCGCCAGCAGCATCGGACCCTCCGGAGAGACCCAGTACTTC,CASSIGPSGETQYF
TRBV20-1,TRBD2,TRBJ2-1,many,TGCAGTGCTAGAGGACATAGCGGGGACGACAATGAGCAGTTCTTC,CSARGHSGDDNEQFF
TRBV19,TRBD2,TRBJ2-7,many,TGTGCCAGTAGAGGACTAGCGGGATCCTACGAGCAGTACTTC,CASRGLAGSYEQYF
TRBV5-1,-,TRBJ2-2,-,TGCGCCAGCAGCTTGGATCACAGCAACACCGGGGAGCTGTTTTTT,CASSLDHSNTGELFF
TRBV5-1,-,TRBJ2-7,few,TGCGCCAGCAGCTTGGTCAGGGGCGACTACGAGCAGTACTTC,CASSLVRGDYEQYF
TRBV11-2,-,TRBJ1-5,few,TGTGCCAGCAGCTTAGAACACGGCAATCAGCCCCAGCATTTT,CASSLEHGNQPQHF
TRBV5-6,TRBD1,TRBJ1-2,many,TGTGCCAGCAGCTTGGGACAGGGGGCTGGGTATGGCTACACCTTC,CASSLGQGAGYGYTF
TRBV29-1,TRBD1,TRBJ1-1,-,TGCAGCGCATCAGACAGGGCAACGAACACTGAAGCTTTCTTT,CSASDRATNTEAFF
TRBV4-3,-,TRBJ2-3,many,TGCGCCAGCAGCCAAGATGTCCTAGCAGATACGCAGTATTTT,CASSQDVLADTQYF
TRBV7-3,-,TRBJ2-2,-,TGTGCCAGCAGCTTTTCGTTTTCGTGGACCGGGGAGCTGTTTTTT,CASSFSFSWTGELFF
TRBV7-2,TRBD1,TRBJ1-2,-,TGTGCCAGCAGCCCTAGGCAGGGGGGAGGCTACACCTTC,CASSPRQGGGYTF
TRBV5-5,TRBD1,TRBJ2-1,few,TGTGCCAGCAGCTTGGCCCAGACAGGGCCATTCTTC,CASSLAQTGPFF
TRBV11-2,-,TRBJ2-2,-,TGTGCCAGCACCTCAGGGGGGGAAGGGACCGGGGAGCTGTTTTTT,CASTSGGEGTGELFF
TRBV30,-,TRBJ1-1,-,TGTGCCTGGAGGGGTTTCTGGGGGGACACTGAAGCTTTCTTT,CAWRGFWGDTEAFF
TRBV19,-,TRBJ2-1,-,TGTGCCAATATGAAGGACAGTAAAAATGAGCAGTTCTTC,CANMKDSKNEQFF
TRBV6-5,TRBD1,TRBJ1-6,few,TGTGCCAGCAGTTACGGGACAGTTAATAATTCACCCCTCCACTTT,CASSYGTVNNSPLHF
TRBV4-1,TRBD2,TRBJ2-1,many,TGCGCCAGCAGCCACCCCACCGGGACTAGTTATGGTCGTGAGCAGTTCTTC,CASSHPTGTSYGREQFF
TRBV12-3/TRBV12-4,-,TRBJ2-7,-,TGTGCCAGCAGACGGGACACCCTGAAGCCCTACGAGCAGTACTTC,CASRRDTLKPYEQYF
TRBV24-1,TRBD1,TRBJ2-5,few,TGTGCCACCAGTGATTCCTTGGACAGGGGGCGGGAGACCCAGTACTTC,CATSDSLDRGRETQYF
TRBV3-1,-,TRBJ1-5,-,TGTGCCAGCAGCCAAGGGGGGAATCAGCCCCAGCATTTT,CASSQGGNQPQHF
TRBV12-3/TRBV12-4,-,TRBJ1-4,-,TGTGCCAGCAGTCCCCGGGGAAGCCTCGATGAAAAACTGTTTTTT,CASSPRGSLDEKLFF
TRBV7-8,-,TRBJ2-2,many,TGTGCCAGCAGCTCATCCGGGGAGCTGTTTTTT,CASSSSGELFF
TRBV30,TRBD1,TRBJ1-2,-,TGTGCCTGGGAGACAACAGGGGGCAACTATGGCTACACCTTC,CAWETTGGNYGYTF
TRBV12-3/TRBV12-4,TRBD2,TRBJ2-5,many,TGTGCCAGCAGCGGCGGGGGGACCTCGAGAGAGACCCAGTACTTC,CASSGGGTSRETQYF
TRBV18,-,TRBJ1-4,few,TGTGCCAGCTCACGGCAGGACCAGGGCACTAATGAAAAACTGTTTTTT,CASSRQDQGTNEKLFF
TRBV7-9,TRBD1,TRBJ1-1,many,TGTGCCAGCAGCCTGGGACAGAGAGCTTTCTTT,CASSLGQRAFF
TRBV20-1,-,TRBJ2-1,many,TGCAGTGCTGCCCACACCGGGCTAGGGCAGTTCTTC,CSAAHTGLGQFF
TRBV6-6,TRBD1,TRBJ1-5,many,TGTGCCAGCAGCCCCATCACAGGGGGCGCCGAGGTGGGCAATCAGCTCCAGCATTTT,CASSPITGGAEVGNQLQHF